This passage covers 21 T cell receptor beta chains from one sample sequenced in a study of STAT3 mutations in large granular lymphocyte leukemia. General study points: Every T-LGLL patient had at least one immunodominant TCRbeta clonotype.

These TCRs are of unknown antigen specificity. Produced via immunoSEQ multiplex PCR; TCRdb's table is partial and in-frame only. The sample contains about 4,600 clones, under 55% of which appear only once. The sequencing input was peripheral blood mononuclear cells. The receptors stem from a man aged 55-75 years with T-cell large granular lymphocyte leukemia. Some clones in this sample may be carry-over from other donors' samples.

The sample holds a few counts of this clone. The chain has TRBV11-2 and TRBJ2-3; D is possibly TRBD1 (6 bases). Germline CDR1 is SGHAT and CDR2 is FQNNGV. The CDR3 contains 15 residues. With 1 base removed from V and 3 bases from J, the gap between germline ends came to 11 bases. This CDR3 is CASSLVTGLTDTQYF. Written as DNA, the CDR3 is TGTGCCAGCAGCTTAGTAACAGGGTTAACAGATACGCAGTATTTT.

This clone was observed once. The chain employs TRBV18 and TRBJ2-4, with TRBD1 matching over 7 bases. Germline CDR1 and CDR2: KGHSH and LQKENI. V shed 5 bases, J shed 10 bases, and the junction held 14 bases outside the gene matches. This CDR3 has 15 residues. CDR3 region: CASSYGQAPTTIQYF. The CDR3 DNA reads as TGTGCCAGCTCATACGGACAGGCCCCAACGACAATTCAGTACTTC. Using reference TRBV18 and TRBJ2-4 for the parts outside the CDR3, the full variable domain is NAGVMQNPRHLVRRRGQEARLRCSPMKGHSHVYWYRQLPEEGLKFMVYLQKENIIDESGMPKERFSAEFPKEGPSILRIQQVVRGDSAAYFCASSYGQAPTTIQYFGAGTRLSVL.

Here the CDR3 reads CASSPSGPREQYV. The DNA of the CDR3 is TGTGCCAGCTCACCTTCGGGACCACGGGAGCAGTACGTC. The chain links TRBV18 to TRBJ2-7, with D perhaps assigned TRBD1 or TRBD2 (5 bases each). Germline CDR1 is KGHSH and CDR2 is LQKENI. The V end lost 3 bases, the J end lost 7 bases, and 13 bases lay between the germline ends. CDR3 length: 13 amino acids.

This clone is judged large. The genes are TRBV7-9 and TRBJ1-2; D might be TRBD1 (5 bases). V was pared by 6 bases and J by 2 bases, with 13 bases between. From germline, CDR1 is SEHNR and CDR2 FQNEAQ (reference sequence). The CDR3 is 14 amino acids. As DNA, the CDR3 is TGTGCCAGCAGTACCGACAGATTGAACTATGGCTACACCTTC. It codes for CASSTDRLNYGYTF.

The chain links TRBV30 to TRBJ1-4; D gene ambiguous. The CDR3 loop spans 15 amino acids. In germline, CDR1 is GTSNPN, CDR2 SVGIG (reference sequence). Deletions cut 1 base from V and 2 bases from J, with 11 bases between. The CDR3 here is CAWSGRTRTNEKLFF. In DNA form, the CDR3 reads TGTGCCTGGAGTGGTCGGACGAGGACTAATGAAAAACTGTTTTTT.

The chain uses TRBV5-1 and TRBJ1-5, with D unresolved. Germline V CDR1 and CDR2: SGHRS, YFSETQ. V was pared by 4 bases and J by 2 bases, with 10 bases between. This CDR3 has 14 residues. The CDR3 DNA is TGCGCCAGCAGCCCTGACTCGGGCAATCAGCCCCAGCATTTT. Protein product: CASSPDSGNQPQHF. Combining the CDR3 with reference TRBV5-1 and TRBJ1-5 gives the whole variable domain KAGVTQTPRYLIKTRGQQVTLSCSPISGHRSVSWYQQTPGQGLQFLFEYFSETQRNKGNFPGRFSGRQFSNSRSEMNVSTLELGDSALYLCASSPDSGNQPQHFGDGTRLSIL.

The gene calls are TRBV5-1 and TRBJ1-2; D is uncertain. V lost 4 bases and J 4 bases, leaving 17 bases between the germline ends. The CDR3 has 15 residues. Germline V gene sequence: CDR1 SGHRS, CDR2 YFSETQ. CDR3 residues: CASSGSGSDPYGYTF. The CDR3 bases are TGCGCCAGCAGCGGCTCGGGATCCGACCCCTATGGCTACACCTTC. The full variable domain, in which reference TRBV5-1 and TRBJ1-2 provide the parts outside the CDR3, is KAGVTQTPRYLIKTRGQQVTLSCSPISGHRSVSWYQQTPGQGLQFLFEYFSETQRNKGNFPGRFSGRQFSNSRSEMNVSTLELGDSALYLCASSGSGSDPYGYTFGSGTRLTVV.

CDR3 amino acids: CASGQGPDTQYF. The CDR3 DNA follows: TGCGCCAGTGGACAGGGCCCAGATACGCAGTATTTT. This chain joins TRBV5-1 and TRBJ2-3; 8 bases are a match to TRBD1. The CDR3 extends over 12 amino acids. Looked up from germline, CDR1 is SGHRS and CDR2 is YFSETQ. Trimming removed 8 bases from V and 4 bases from J; junction bases left unmatched: 3.

This chain joins TRBV5-6 and TRBJ1-5; TRBD1 aligns across 8 bases. The germline gives CDR1 SGHDT, CDR2 YYEEEE. CDR3 length: 14 residues. J was trimmed by 4 bases and V by 2 bases; bases with no gene match: 2. The chain's CDR3 is CASSFGTGNQPQHF. The CDR3 DNA is TGTGCCAGCAGCTTTGGGACAGGAAATCAGCCCCAGCATTTT.

Only a few counts were recorded for this clone. The genes are TRBV5-8 and TRBJ2-7, with a possible D match to TRBD2 (6 bases). Trimming removed 5 bases at V and 6 bases at J, with 21 bases between. CDR3 length equals 15 residues. Germline CDR1 and CDR2: SGHTS and YDEGEE. CDR3 sequence (DNA): TGTGCCAGCAGACCGACGGGGGTGGTTCCTGGCGAGCAGTACGTC. This translates into CASRPTGVVPGEQYV.

V gene TRBV29-1 combines with J gene TRBJ2-7, with D tentatively TRBD1 or TRBD2 (5 bases each). CDR1 SQVTM and CDR2 ANQGSEA come from the germline V gene. The CDR3 totals 11 residues. V gave up 7 bases and J gave up 2 bases, with 9 bases separating them. The CDR3 protein is CSAGDPYEQYF. CDR3 nucleotides: TGCAGCGCCGGGGACCCCTACGAGCAGTACTTC.

This rearrangement joins TRBV30 to TRBJ2-3; the match to TRBD2 covers 7 bases. This CDR3 is 18 amino acids long. Germline assignment: CDR1 GTSNPN and CDR2 SVGIG (reference sequence). V lost 2 bases, J lost 1 base, and 15 bases stayed unmatched. CDR3 DNA sequence: TGTGCCTGGAGTCTCGGCCCCCTGACTAGCTCGGGCACAGATACGCAGTATTTT. It translates to CAWSLGPLTSSGTDTQYF.

The chain links TRBV5-6 to TRBJ2-7; a weak D match, TRBD1 (5 bases). From germline, CDR1 is SGHDT and CDR2 YYEEEE. The CDR3 is made up of 12 amino acids. V shed 5 bases and J shed 4 bases, with 10 bases lying between them. The CDR3 region is CASSSGIYEQYF. The CDR3 coding sequence is TGTGCCAGCAGTTCAGGGATATACGAGCAGTACTTC.

This clone showed up just a few times. V gene TRBV5-1 combines with J gene TRBJ2-3; D ambiguous. Germline CDR1 and CDR2: SGHRS and YFSETQ. The CDR3 spans 12 residues. V was trimmed by 2 bases and J by 14 bases, leaving 15 bases between them. In DNA form, the CDR3 reads TGCGCCAGCAGCTTAAATGGCGTCGGACCGTATTTT. Amino acid sequence: CASSLNGVGPYF.

This rearrangement joins TRBV5-6 to TRBJ1-2, with 7 bases fitting TRBD1. CDR1 is SGHDT and CDR2 is YYEEEE in the germline V gene. The CDR3 loop spans 13 amino acids. V dropped 2 bases and J dropped 8; count of bases not matched to a gene: 6. The DNA of the CDR3 is TGTGCCAGCAGCTTCTTCAGGGGGGGCGGCTACACCTTC. It translates to CASSFFRGGGYTF.

This clone was seen a few times. The rearrangement links TRBV6-5 to TRBJ1-4; no clear D gene. Germline loops: CDR1 MNHEY, CDR2 SVGAGI. The ends were cut back, 2 bases at V and 4 bases at J, with 5 bases in the middle. The CDR3 covers 13 residues. This CDR3 reads CASSYQNNEKLFF. DNA of the CDR3: TGTGCCAGCAGTTACCAGAATAATGAAAAACTGTTTTTT.

CDR3 sequence: CATSGQGLQEQYF. In DNA form, the CDR3 reads TGTGCCACCTCGGGACAGGGCTTACAAGAGCAGTACTTC. The rearrangement uses TRBV2 and TRBJ2-7; TRBD1 agrees at 9 bases. With V trimmed by 10 bases and J by 7 bases, 11 bases remained unmatched. Germline assignment: CDR1 SNHLY and CDR2 FYNNEI. CDR3 length equals 13 residues.

The chain carries TRBV30 and TRBJ1-2; D is undetermined. Trimming removed 0 bases at V and 4 bases at J, with 6 bases between. Looked up from germline, CDR1 is GTSNPN and CDR2 is SVGIG (reference sequence). The CDR3 loop spans 12 amino acids. Written as DNA, the CDR3 is TGTGCCTGGAGTGTGGGTGGCTATGGCTACACCTTC. Translation gives CAWSVGGYGYTF.

This clone was recorded only once. The J gene is TRBJ2-2, the V gene TRBV7-9, with 9 nucleotides matching TRBD1. V lost 4 bases, J lost 3 bases, and 6 bases stayed unmatched. CDR3 length: 16 amino acids. The germline V gene has CDR1 SEHNR and CDR2 FQNEAQ (reference sequence). The DNA of the CDR3 is TGTGCCAGCAGCTCTCTGACAGGGGGAGACACCGGGGAGCTGTTTTTT. This translates into CASSSLTGGDTGELFF.

This clone was seen once. The rearrangement links TRBV5-1 to TRBJ2-5; D uncertain. V was trimmed by 0 bases and J by 4 bases, leaving 10 bases between them. Germline loops: CDR1 SGHRS, CDR2 YFSETQ. The CDR3 consists of 14 residues. The CDR3 nucleotides are TGCGCCAGCAGCTTGGTAGTAGTGGGAGAGACCCAGTACTTC. The encoded protein is CASSLVVVGETQYF.

The genes are TRBV5-1 and TRBJ2-5; D unclear. V was shortened by 2 bases and J by 5 bases, with 7 bases between the two germline ends. The CDR3 runs to 12 residues. The V gene's germline CDR1 is SGHRS and CDR2 YFSETQ. This CDR3 is CASSLTRETQYF. DNA of the CDR3: TGCGCCAGCAGCTTAACCCGTGAGACCCAGTACTTC.